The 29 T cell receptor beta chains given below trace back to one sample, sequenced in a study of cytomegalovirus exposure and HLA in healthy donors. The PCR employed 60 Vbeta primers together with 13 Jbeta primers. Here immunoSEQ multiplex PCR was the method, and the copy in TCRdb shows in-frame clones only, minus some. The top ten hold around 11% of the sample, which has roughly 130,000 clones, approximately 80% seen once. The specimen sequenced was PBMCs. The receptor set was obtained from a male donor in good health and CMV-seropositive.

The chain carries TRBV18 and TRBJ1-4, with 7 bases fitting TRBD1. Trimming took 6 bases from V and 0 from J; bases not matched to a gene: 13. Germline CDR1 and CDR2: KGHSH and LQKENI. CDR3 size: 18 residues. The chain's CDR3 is CASSSDRVGGTTNEKLFF. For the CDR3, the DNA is TGTGCCAGCTCCTCAGACAGGGTCGGAGGCACAACTAATGAAAAACTGTTTTTT.

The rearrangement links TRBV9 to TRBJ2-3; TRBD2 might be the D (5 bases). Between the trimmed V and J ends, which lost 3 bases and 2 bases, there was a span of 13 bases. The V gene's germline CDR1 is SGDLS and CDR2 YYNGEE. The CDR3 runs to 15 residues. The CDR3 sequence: CASSGGGLATDTQYF. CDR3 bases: TGTGCCAGCAGCGGCGGAGGCCTAGCCACAGATACGCAGTATTTT. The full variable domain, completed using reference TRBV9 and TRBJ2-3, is DSGVTQTPKHLITATGQRVTLRCSPRSGDLSVYWYQQSLDQGLQFLIQYYNGEERAKGNILERFSAQQFPDLHSELNLSSLELGDSALYFCASSGGGLATDTQYFGPGTRLTVL.

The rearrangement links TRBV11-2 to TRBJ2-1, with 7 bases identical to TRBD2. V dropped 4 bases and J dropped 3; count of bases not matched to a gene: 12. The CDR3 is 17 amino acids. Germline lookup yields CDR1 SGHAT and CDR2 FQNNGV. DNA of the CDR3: TGTGCCAGCAGCTCGCCATGGGTAGCGGGTTTCTACAATGAGCAGTTCTTC. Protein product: CASSSPWVAGFYNEQFF.

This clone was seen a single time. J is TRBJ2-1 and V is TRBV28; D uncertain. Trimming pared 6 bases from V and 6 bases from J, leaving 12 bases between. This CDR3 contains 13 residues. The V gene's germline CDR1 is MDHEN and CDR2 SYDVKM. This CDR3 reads CASSPPTRNEQFF. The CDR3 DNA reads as TGTGCCAGCAGCCCTCCCACACGCAATGAGCAGTTCTTC.

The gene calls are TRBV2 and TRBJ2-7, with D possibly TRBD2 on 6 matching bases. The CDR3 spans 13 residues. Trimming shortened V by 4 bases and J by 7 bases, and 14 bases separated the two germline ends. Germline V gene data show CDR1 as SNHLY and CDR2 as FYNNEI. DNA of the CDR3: TGTGCCAGCAGTGTTGAACAGGCGGGGGAGCAGTACTTC. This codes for CASSVEQAGEQYF.

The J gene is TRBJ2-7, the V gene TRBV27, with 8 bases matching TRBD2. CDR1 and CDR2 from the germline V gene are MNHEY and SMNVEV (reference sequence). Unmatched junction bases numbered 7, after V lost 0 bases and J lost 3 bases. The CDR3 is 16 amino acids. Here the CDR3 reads CASSLSGREGGYEQYF. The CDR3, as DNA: TGTGCCAGCAGTTTATCCGGTCGGGAGGGGGGCTACGAGCAGTACTTC.

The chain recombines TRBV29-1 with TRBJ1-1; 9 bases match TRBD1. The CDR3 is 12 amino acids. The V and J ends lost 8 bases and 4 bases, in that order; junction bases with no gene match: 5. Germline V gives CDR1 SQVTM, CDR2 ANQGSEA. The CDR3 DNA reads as TGCAGCTCAAGACAGGGGGGCACTGAAGCTTTCTTT. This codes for CSSRQGGTEAFF.

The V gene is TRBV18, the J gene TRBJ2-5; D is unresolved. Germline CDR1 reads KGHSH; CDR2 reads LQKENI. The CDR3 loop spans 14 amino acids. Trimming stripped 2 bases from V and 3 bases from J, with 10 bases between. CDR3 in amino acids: CASSPVTDEETQYF. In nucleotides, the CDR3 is TGTGCCAGCTCACCAGTCACAGACGAAGAGACCCAGTACTTC.

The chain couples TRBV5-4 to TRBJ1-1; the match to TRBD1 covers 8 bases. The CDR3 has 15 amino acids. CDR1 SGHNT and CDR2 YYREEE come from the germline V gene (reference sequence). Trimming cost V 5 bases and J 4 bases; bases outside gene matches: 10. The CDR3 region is CASRPTGGPSTEAFF. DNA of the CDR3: TGTGCCAGCAGACCCACAGGGGGGCCGAGCACTGAAGCTTTCTTT.

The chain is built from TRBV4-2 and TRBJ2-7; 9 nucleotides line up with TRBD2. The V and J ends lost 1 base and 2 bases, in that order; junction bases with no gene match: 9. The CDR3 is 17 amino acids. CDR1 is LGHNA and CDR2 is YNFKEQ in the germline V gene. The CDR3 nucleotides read TGTGCCAGCAGCCAAGCTCCCCCCGGACTAGCGACCTACGAGCAGTACTTC. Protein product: CASSQAPPGLATYEQYF.

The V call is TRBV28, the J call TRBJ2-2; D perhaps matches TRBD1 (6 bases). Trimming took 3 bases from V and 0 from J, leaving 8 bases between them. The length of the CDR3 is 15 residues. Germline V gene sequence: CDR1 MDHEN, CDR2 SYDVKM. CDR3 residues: CASSLGAPNTGELFF. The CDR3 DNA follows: TGTGCCAGCAGTTTGGGGGCGCCGAACACCGGGGAGCTGTTTTTT.

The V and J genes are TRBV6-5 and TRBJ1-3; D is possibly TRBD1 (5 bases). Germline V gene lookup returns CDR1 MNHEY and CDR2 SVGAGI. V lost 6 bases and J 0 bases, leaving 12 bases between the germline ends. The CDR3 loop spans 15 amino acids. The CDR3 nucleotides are TGTGCCAGCAGCGTCGGGGGGGGCTCTGGAAACACCATATATTTT. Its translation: CASSVGGGSGNTIYF.

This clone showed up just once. CDR3 amino acids: CASSETLFRQYF. CDR3 coding DNA: TGTGCCAGCAGTGAAACTTTGTTTAGGCAGTACTTC. The rearrangement uses TRBV6-1 and TRBJ2-7; D gene unclear. Germline V gene sequence: CDR1 MNHNS, CDR2 SASEGT. The V end was cut by 2 bases, the J end by 9 bases, with 11 bases between. This CDR3 has 12 amino acids.

CDR3 sequence reads: CASSPGSGAANEKLFF. In DNA form, the CDR3 reads TGTGCCAGCAGCCCGGGGTCAGGCGCCGCGAATGAAAAACTGTTTTTT. V is TRBV5-4 and J is TRBJ1-4; D gene ambiguous. Germline V lookup: CDR1 SGHNT, CDR2 YYREEE (reference sequence). The CDR3 extends over 16 amino acids. Trimming left V 4 bases short and J 5 bases short, with 18 bases between. Supplemented by reference TRBV5-4 and TRBJ1-4, the full variable domain reads ETGVTQSPTHLIKTRGQQVTLRCSSQSGHNTVSWYQQALGQGPQFIFQYYREEENGRGNFPPRFSGLQFPNYSSELNVNALELDDSALYLCASSPGSGAANEKLFFGSGTQLSVL.

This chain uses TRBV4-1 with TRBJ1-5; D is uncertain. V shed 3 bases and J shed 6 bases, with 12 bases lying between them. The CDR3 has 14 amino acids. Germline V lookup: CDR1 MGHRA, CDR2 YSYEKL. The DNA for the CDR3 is TGCGCCAGCAGCCAGTCGTCAGAATCTCAGCCCCAGCATTTT. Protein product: CASSQSSESQPQHF.

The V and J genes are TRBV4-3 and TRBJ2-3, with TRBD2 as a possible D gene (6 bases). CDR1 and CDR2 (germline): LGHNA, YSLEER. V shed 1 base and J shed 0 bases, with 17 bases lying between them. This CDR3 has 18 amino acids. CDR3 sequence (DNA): TGCGCCAGCAGCCAAGGAGGGCGGGGTAGGCGGAGCACAGATACGCAGTATTTT. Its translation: CASSQGGRGRRSTDTQYF.

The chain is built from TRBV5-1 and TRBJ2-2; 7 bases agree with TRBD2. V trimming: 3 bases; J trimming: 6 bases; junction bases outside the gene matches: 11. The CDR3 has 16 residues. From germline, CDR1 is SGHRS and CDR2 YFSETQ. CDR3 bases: TGCGCCAGCAGCTCTGTGGCGGGAGCCACGCCCGGGGAGCTGTTTTTT. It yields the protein CASSSVAGATPGELFF.

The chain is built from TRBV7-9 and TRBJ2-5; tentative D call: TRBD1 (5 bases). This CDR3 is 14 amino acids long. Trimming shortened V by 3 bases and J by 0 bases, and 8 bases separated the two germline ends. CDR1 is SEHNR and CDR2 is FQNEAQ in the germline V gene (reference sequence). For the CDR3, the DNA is TGTGCCAGCAGCTTTCAGGGTTACCAAGAGACCCAGTACTTC. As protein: CASSFQGYQETQYF.

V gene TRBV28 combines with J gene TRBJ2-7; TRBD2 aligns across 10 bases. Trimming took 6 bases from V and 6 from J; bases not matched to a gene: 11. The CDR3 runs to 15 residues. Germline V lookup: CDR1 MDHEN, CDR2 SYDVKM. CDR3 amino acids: CASRAYSGRSGEQYF. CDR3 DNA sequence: TGTGCCAGCAGGGCATATAGCGGGAGGTCGGGCGAGCAGTACTTC.

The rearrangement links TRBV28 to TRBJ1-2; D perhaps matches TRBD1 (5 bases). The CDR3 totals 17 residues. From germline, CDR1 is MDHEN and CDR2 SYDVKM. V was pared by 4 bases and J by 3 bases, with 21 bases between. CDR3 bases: TGTGCCAGCAGTTCGCGTGGGTCGTCAGGGAGGTACTATGGCTACACCTTC. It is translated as CASSSRGSSGRYYGYTF.

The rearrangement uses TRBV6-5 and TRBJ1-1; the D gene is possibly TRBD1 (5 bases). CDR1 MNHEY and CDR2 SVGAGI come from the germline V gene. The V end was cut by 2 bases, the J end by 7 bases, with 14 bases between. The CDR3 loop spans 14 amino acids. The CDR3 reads CASSYGSGYVEAFF. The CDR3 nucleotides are TGTGCCAGCAGTTACGGTTCAGGGTACGTTGAAGCTTTCTTT.

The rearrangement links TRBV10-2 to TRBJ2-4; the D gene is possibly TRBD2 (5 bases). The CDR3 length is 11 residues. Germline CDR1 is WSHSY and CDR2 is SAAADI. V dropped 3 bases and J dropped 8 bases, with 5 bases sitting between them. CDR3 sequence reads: CASSDGDIQYF. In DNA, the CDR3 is TGCGCCAGCAGTGACGGGGACATTCAGTACTTC.

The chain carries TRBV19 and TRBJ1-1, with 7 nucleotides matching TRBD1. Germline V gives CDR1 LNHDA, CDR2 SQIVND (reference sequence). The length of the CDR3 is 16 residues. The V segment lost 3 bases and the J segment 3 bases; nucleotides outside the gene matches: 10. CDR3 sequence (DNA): TGTGCCAGTAGTATGACCACAGGGGTCATAGACACTGAAGCTTTCTTT. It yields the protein CASSMTTGVIDTEAFF.

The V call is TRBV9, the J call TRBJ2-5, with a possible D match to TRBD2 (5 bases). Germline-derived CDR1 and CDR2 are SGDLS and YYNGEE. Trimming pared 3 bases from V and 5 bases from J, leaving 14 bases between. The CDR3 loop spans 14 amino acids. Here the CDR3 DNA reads TGTGCCAGCAGCGGGGTCGAGGGTTGGGAGACCCAGTACTTC. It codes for CASSGVEGWETQYF.

CDR3 protein: CASSVDRAIDTGELFF. Here the CDR3 DNA reads TGTGCCAGCAGTGTCGACAGGGCTATAGACACCGGGGAGCTGTTTTTT. This chain links TRBV27 with TRBJ2-2; 7 bases fit TRBD1. The CDR3 has 16 amino acids. CDR1 MNHEY and CDR2 SMNVEV come from the germline V gene (reference sequence). With V trimmed by 5 bases and J by 3 bases, 9 bases remained unmatched.

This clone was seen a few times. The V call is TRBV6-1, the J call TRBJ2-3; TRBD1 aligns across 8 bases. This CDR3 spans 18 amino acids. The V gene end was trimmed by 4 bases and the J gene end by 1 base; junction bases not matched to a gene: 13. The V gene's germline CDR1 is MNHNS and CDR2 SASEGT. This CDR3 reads CASSGGWAGGYGTDTQYF. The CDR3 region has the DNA TGTGCCAGCAGTGGGGGGTGGGCAGGGGGCTATGGCACAGATACGCAGTATTTT.

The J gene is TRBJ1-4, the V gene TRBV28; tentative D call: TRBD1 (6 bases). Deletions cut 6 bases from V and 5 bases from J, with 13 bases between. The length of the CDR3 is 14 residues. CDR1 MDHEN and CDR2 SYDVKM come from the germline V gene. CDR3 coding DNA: TGTGCCAGCAGAGGGGGGGCTTTAAATGAAAAACTGTTTTTT. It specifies CASRGGALNEKLFF. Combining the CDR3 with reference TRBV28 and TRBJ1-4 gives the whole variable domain DVKVTQSSRYLVKRTGEKVFLECVQDMDHENMFWYRQDPGLGLRLIYFSYDVKMKEKGDIPEGYSVSREKKERFSLILESASTNQTSMYLCASRGGALNEKLFFGSGTQLSVL.

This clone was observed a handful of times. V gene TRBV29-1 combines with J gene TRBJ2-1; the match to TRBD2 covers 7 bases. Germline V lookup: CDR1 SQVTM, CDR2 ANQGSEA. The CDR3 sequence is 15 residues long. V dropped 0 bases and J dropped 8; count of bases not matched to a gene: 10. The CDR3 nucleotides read TGCAGCGTTGAAGAAGGAGCGGGAACCCTCGATGAGCAGTTCTTC. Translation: CSVEEGAGTLDEQFF.

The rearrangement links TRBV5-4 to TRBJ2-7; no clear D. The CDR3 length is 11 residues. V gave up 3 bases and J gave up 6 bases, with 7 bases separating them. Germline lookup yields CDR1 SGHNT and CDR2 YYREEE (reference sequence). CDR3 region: CASSYRREQYF. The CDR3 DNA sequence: TGTGCCAGCAGCTATCGTCGCGAGCAGTACTTC.